A single sample gave rise to the 21 T cell receptor beta chains below, sequenced in a study of shared clonotypes between healthy human individuals. Sequenced by immunoSEQ multiplex PCR; TCRdb stores in-frame clones only, minus some. The table includes 2 million to 2.5 million clones, approximately 95% detected once. Input material: naive CD4+ T cells sorted from blood. Subset meaning: CD45RA+ positively selected. The receptors here all came from a man between 18 and 29 years old in good health.

The chain links TRBV5-1 to TRBJ2-5; the D gene is possibly TRBD2 (5 bases). Trimming pared 3 bases from V and 4 bases from J, leaving 10 bases between. Germline CDR1 is SGHRS and CDR2 is YFSETQ. CDR3 length equals 13 residues. CDR3 sequence reads: CASSSMGRETQYF. In DNA, the CDR3 is TGCGCCAGCAGCTCTATGGGGAGAGAGACCCAGTACTTC.

V usage is TRBV7-2 and J usage is TRBJ2-7; 7 bases match TRBD2. This CDR3 spans 16 amino acids. The germline gives CDR1 SGHTA, CDR2 FQGNSA. V lost 5 bases, J lost 2 bases, and 12 bases stayed unmatched. The CDR3: CASSPSGPGAPYEQYF. The CDR3 coding sequence is TGTGCCAGCAGCCCTAGCGGCCCCGGAGCCCCCTACGAGCAGTACTTC.

CDR3 sequence reads: CASSVTGGTEAFF. CDR3 nucleotides: TGTGCCAGCAGCGTGACAGGGGGCACTGAAGCTTTCTTT. The rearrangement joins TRBV5-4 to TRBJ1-1, with 9 bases matching TRBD1. V lost 4 bases to trimming and J lost 4 bases; unmatched junction nucleotides: 2. Germline loops: CDR1 SGHNT, CDR2 YYREEE (reference sequence). CDR3 size: 13 residues.

The chain is built from TRBV28 and TRBJ2-2, with TRBD1 as a possible D gene (6 bases). In germline, CDR1 is MDHEN, CDR2 SYDVKM. This CDR3 has 19 amino acids. Trimming took off 3 bases at V and 5 bases at J, with 25 bases between the two ends. DNA for the CDR3: TGTGCCAGCAGTTTTAGGTTTTATGGTGACAGGTTCGGGACCGGGGAGCTGTTTTTT. Its protein product is CASSFRFYGDRFGTGELFF.

The rearrangement joins TRBV7-8 to TRBJ2-5; 7 bases map to TRBD1. The junction had 10 bases not matched to a gene; V was cut back by 5 bases and J by 1 base. The length of the CDR3 is 16 residues. Germline-derived CDR1 and CDR2 are SGHVS and FQNEAQ. CDR3 loop: CASSPWPDRVQETQYF. CDR3 sequence (DNA): TGTGCCAGCAGCCCCTGGCCCGACAGGGTCCAAGAGACCCAGTACTTC.

CDR3 in amino acids: CASSSPPGHLPIPYTEAFF. CDR3 bases: TGTGCCAGCAGCTCGCCACCCGGACATCTCCCAATCCCCTACACTGAAGCTTTCTTT. The chain combines TRBV5-8 with TRBJ1-1; maybe TRBD1 (5 bases). CDR1 is SGHTS and CDR2 is YDEGEE in the germline V gene. This CDR3 has 19 amino acids. V was trimmed by 3 bases and J by 3 bases, leaving 27 bases between them.

The chain combines TRBV11-2 with TRBJ2-5, with D hard to call. Germline assignment: CDR1 SGHAT and CDR2 FQNNGV. V gave up 2 bases and J gave up 5 bases, with 18 bases separating them. The CDR3 consists of 16 residues. CDR3 in amino acids: CASSLSLTLLGETQYF. The CDR3 DNA reads as TGTGCCAGCAGCTTAAGTCTTACCCTTCTGGGGGAGACCCAGTACTTC.

This chain uses TRBV11-2 with TRBJ2-7; D remains unclear. Germline V lookup: CDR1 SGHAT, CDR2 FQNNGV. CDR3 length equals 16 residues. Trimming took 6 bases from V and 0 from J, leaving 18 bases between them. The CDR3 bases are TGTGCCAGCAGTCATTCGCCAGCCGTGAGCTCCTACGAGCAGTACTTC. Protein product: CASSHSPAVSSYEQYF.

The chain is built from TRBV7-2 and TRBJ1-1; D remains unclear. Germline CDR1 reads SGHTA; CDR2 reads FQGNSA. The CDR3 has 12 amino acids. The V gene lost 1 base and the J gene lost 11 bases, with 11 bases spanning the gap. For the CDR3, the DNA is TGTGCCAGCAGCTTAGGTTTAGGGCGGGCTTTCTTT. Protein product: CASSLGLGRAFF.

The genes are TRBV6-1 and TRBJ1-2, with 9 positions matching TRBD1. Germline CDR1 reads MNHNS; CDR2 reads SASEGT. The length of the CDR3 is 14 residues. Unmatched junction bases numbered 3, after V lost 5 bases and J lost 2 bases. The CDR3 DNA is TGTGCCAGCAGTTCCGGGACAGGGAACTATGGCTACACCTTC. This sequence encodes CASSSGTGNYGYTF.

The V gene is TRBV2, the J gene TRBJ2-7, with 12 bases identical to TRBD2. V shed 6 bases and J 4 bases; nucleotides not matched to a gene: 4. The CDR3 spans 14 residues. The germline V gene encodes CDR1 SNHLY and CDR2 FYNNEI. This CDR3 reads CASSPTSGGYEQYF. CDR3 DNA sequence: TGTGCCAGCAGCCCGACTAGCGGGGGTTACGAGCAGTACTTC.

V gene TRBV28 combines with J gene TRBJ1-4; TRBD1 matches 7 bases. The CDR3 extends over 16 amino acids. The V segment lost 6 bases and the J segment 7 bases; nucleotides outside the gene matches: 14. Looked up from germline, CDR1 is MDHEN and CDR2 is SYDVKM. Written as DNA, the CDR3 is TGTGCCAGCAGACAGGGACAGATACTGCGGGGTGAAAAACTGTTTTTT. Residues: CASRQGQILRGEKLFF.

This chain connects TRBV9 to TRBJ2-5; the D call may be TRBD1 or TRBD2 (5 bases each). From germline, CDR1 is SGDLS and CDR2 YYNGEE. CDR3 size: 14 residues. V was shortened by 3 bases and J by 2 bases, with 11 bases between the two germline ends. CDR3 region: CASSGGIGQETQYF. CDR3 DNA: TGTGCCAGCAGCGGGGGGATAGGGCAAGAGACCCAGTACTTC.

Note on this clone: The sample has other DNA sequences that encode this CDR3 too. V and J are TRBV11-2 and TRBJ2-5; 9 nucleotides line up with TRBD2. This CDR3 comprises 16 residues. The trim removed 1 base at V and 2 bases at J, leaving 5 bases unmatched. In germline, CDR1 is SGHAT, CDR2 FQNNGV. The DNA for the CDR3 is TGTGCCAGCAGCTTAGGGGGACTAGCAGTTCAAGAGACCCAGTACTTC. Amino acid sequence: CASSLGGLAVQETQYF. Variable domain in full (rest from reference TRBV11-2 and TRBJ2-5): EAGVAQSPRYKIIEKRQSVAFWCNPISGHATLYWYQQILGQGPKLLIQFQNNGVVDDSQLPKDRFSAERLKGVDSTLKIQPAKLEDSAVYLCASSLGGLAVQETQYFGPGTRLLVL.

This clone was seen only once. The chain couples TRBV5-6 to TRBJ2-2; the D is unclear. The CDR3 is made up of 12 amino acids. With 0 bases removed from V and 11 bases from J, the gap between germline ends came to 8 bases. Germline CDR1 and CDR2: SGHDT and YYEEEE. Written as DNA, the CDR3 is TGTGCCAGCAGCTTGGGTTACTACGAGCTGTTTTTT. It codes for CASSLGYYELFF. Together with reference TRBV5-6 and TRBJ2-2, the CDR3 gives the full variable domain: DAGVTQSPTHLIKTRGQQVTLRCSPKSGHDTVSWYQQALGQGPQFIFQYYEEEERQRGNFPDRFSGHQFPNYSSELNVNALLLGDSALYLCASSLGYYELFFGEGSRLTVL.

V and J are TRBV30 and TRBJ1-1; 7 bases fit TRBD1. With 1 base clipped from V and 4 bases from J, the junction kept 3 bases outside the gene matches. From germline, CDR1 is GTSNPN and CDR2 SVGIG (reference sequence). The CDR3 extends over 13 amino acids. CDR3 residues: CAWSATGSTEAFF. The CDR3, as DNA: TGTGCCTGGAGTGCGACAGGGTCCACTGAAGCTTTCTTT.

Turning to this clone: The sample contains more than one DNA sequence encoding this CDR3. The chain employs TRBV11-2 and TRBJ2-7; D might be TRBD2 (6 bases). Trimming cost V 5 bases and J 4 bases, with 12 bases left between them. CDR3 size: 13 residues. Germline assignment: CDR1 SGHAT and CDR2 FQNNGV. CDR3 nucleotides: TGTGCCAGCAGCCTCCTGGGGGGATACGAGCAGTACTTC. Protein: CASSLLGGYEQYF.

The V and J genes are TRBV7-2 and TRBJ2-1; D gene ambiguous. The V and J ends lost 1 base and 6 bases respectively, with 10 bases between them. This CDR3 contains 14 residues. Germline CDR1 and CDR2: SGHTA and FQGNSA. The CDR3 nucleotides are TGTGCCAGCAGCTTAGAGTATAGCAGCAATGAGCAGTTCTTC. This gives the protein CASSLEYSSNEQFF.

This rearrangement joins TRBV4-1 to TRBJ2-5, with 10 bases identical to TRBD2. V gave up 1 base and J gave up 5 bases; unmatched junction bases: 7. The CDR3 contains 16 residues. Germline loops: CDR1 MGHRA, CDR2 YSYEKL. CDR3 residues: CASSQGDSGGTETQYF. The CDR3 region has the DNA TGCGCCAGCAGCCAAGGCGATAGCGGGGGGACGGAGACCCAGTACTTC.

The rearrangement links TRBV5-4 to TRBJ1-2; D uncertain. Germline CDR1 is SGHNT and CDR2 is YYREEE (reference sequence). The CDR3 covers 15 residues. Trimming cost V 6 bases and J 0 bases, with 15 bases left between them. CDR3 DNA sequence: TGTGCCAGCACCCCTGAGAGCAGACCTAACTATGGCTACACCTTC. Amino acid sequence: CASTPESRPNYGYTF.

Notes on this clone: Other DNA sequences in the sample encode the same CDR3. The CDR3 DNA reads as TGTGCCTGGAGTGGGACAGGGGACCAGCCCCAGCATTTT. It is translated as CAWSGTGDQPQHF. The chain has TRBV30 and TRBJ1-5, with 9 bases matching TRBD1. Trimming took 1 base from V and 7 from J; bases not matched to a gene: 2. The CDR3 is 13 amino acids. Germline lookup yields CDR1 GTSNPN and CDR2 SVGIG (reference sequence).